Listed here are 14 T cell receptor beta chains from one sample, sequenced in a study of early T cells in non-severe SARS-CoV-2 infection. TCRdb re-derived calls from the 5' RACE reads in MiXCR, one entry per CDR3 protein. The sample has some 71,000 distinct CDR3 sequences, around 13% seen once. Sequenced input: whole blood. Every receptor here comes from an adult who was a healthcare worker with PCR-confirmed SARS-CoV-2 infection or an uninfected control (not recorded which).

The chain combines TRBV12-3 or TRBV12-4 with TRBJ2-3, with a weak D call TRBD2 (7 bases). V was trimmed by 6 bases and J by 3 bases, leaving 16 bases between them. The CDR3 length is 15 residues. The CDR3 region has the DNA TGTGCCAGCAGGTACAGGGAGGGACGGACAGATACGCAGTATTTT. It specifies CASRYREGRTDTQYF.

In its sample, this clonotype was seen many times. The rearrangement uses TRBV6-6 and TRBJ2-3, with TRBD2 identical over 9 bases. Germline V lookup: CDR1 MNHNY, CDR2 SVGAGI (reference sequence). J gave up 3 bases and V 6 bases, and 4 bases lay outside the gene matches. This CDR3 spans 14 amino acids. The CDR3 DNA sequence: TGTGCCAGCAGGGTTCTAGCGGGGACAGATACGCAGTATTTT. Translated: CASRVLAGTDTQYF.

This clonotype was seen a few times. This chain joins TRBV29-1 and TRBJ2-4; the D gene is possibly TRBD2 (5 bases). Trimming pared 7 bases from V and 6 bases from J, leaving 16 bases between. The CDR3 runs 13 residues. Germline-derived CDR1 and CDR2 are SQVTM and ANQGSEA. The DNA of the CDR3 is TGCAGCGGGGGAGCCACAACGGGAAACATTCAGTACTTC. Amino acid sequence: CSGGATTGNIQYF.

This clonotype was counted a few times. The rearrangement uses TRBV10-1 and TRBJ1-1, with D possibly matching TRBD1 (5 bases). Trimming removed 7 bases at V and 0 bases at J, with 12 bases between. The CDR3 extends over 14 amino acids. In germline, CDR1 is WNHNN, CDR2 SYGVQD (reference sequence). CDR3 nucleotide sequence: TGCGCCAGCACCGGGGCCCACATGAACACTGAAGCTTTCTTT. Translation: CASTGAHMNTEAFF.

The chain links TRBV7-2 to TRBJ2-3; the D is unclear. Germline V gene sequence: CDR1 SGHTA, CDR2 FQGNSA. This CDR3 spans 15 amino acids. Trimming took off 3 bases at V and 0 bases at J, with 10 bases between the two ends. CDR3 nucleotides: TGTGCCAGCAGCTTCTCCCTCGAGAGCACAGATACGCAGTATTTT. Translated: CASSFSLESTDTQYF. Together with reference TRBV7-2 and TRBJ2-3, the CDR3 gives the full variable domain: GAGVSQSPSNKVTEKGKDVELRCDPISGHTALYWYRQSLGQGLEFLIYFQGNSAPDKSGLPSDRFSAERTGGSVSTLTIQRTQQEDSAVYLCASSFSLESTDTQYFGPGTRLTVL.

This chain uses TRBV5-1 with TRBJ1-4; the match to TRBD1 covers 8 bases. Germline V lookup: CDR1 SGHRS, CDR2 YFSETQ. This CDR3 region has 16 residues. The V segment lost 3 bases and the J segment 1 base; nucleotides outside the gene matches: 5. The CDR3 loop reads CASSSLTGGTNEKLFF. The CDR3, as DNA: TGCGCCAGCAGCTCCCTCACAGGGGGAACTAATGAAAAACTGTTTTTT.

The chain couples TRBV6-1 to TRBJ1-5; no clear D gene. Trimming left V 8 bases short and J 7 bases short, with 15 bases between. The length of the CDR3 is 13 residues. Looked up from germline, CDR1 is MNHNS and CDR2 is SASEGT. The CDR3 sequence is CASVRGQWQPQHF. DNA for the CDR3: TGTGCCAGCGTGAGAGGGCAGTGGCAGCCCCAGCATTTT.

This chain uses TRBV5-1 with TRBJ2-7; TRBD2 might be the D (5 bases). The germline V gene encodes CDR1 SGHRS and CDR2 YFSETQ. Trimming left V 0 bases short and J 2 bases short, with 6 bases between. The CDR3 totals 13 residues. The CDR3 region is CASSLAGTYEQYF. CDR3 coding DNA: TGCGCCAGCAGCTTGGCCGGGACCTACGAGCAGTACTTC.

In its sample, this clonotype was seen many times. This chain's CDR3 is CASSTDRGSYEQYF. The CDR3 bases are TGTGCCAGTAGTACAGACAGGGGCTCCTACGAGCAGTACTTC. V usage is TRBV19 and J usage is TRBJ2-7; 8 bases align to TRBD1. Germline V gene lookup returns CDR1 LNHDA and CDR2 SQIVND (reference sequence). Trimming at V came to 4 bases and at J to 0 bases, leaving 2 bases not matched to a gene. This CDR3 spans 14 amino acids. Based on the CDR3 plus reference TRBV19 and TRBJ2-7, the full variable domain is DGGITQSPKYLFRKEGQNVTLSCEQNLNHDAMYWYRQDPGQGLRLIYYSQIVNDFQKGDIAEGYSVSREKKESFPLTVTSAQKNPTAFYLCASSTDRGSYEQYFGPGTRLTVT.

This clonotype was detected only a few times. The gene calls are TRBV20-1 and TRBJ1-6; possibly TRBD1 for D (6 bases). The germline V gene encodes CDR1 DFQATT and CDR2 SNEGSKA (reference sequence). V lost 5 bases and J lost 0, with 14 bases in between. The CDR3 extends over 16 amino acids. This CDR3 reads CSAWGPESSYNSPLHF. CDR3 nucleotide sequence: TGCAGTGCTTGGGGGCCCGAGAGCTCCTATAATTCACCCCTCCACTTT.

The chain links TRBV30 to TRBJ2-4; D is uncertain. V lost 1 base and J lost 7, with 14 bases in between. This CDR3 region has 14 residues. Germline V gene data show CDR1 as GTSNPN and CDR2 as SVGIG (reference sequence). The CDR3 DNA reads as TGTGCCTGGAGTGAAGGGCGGCATTTTAACATTCAGTACTTC. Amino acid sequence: CAWSEGRHFNIQYF.

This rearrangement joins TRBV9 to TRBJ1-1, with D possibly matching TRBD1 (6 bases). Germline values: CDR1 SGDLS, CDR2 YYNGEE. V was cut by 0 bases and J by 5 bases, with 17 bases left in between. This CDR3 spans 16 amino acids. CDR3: CASSVGLQGRGTEAFF. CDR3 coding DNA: TGTGCCAGCAGCGTAGGGCTTCAGGGGCGGGGGACTGAAGCTTTCTTT.

CDR3 region: CSALTGTSYGYTF. The DNA for the CDR3 is TGCAGTGCTTTAACCGGGACATCTTATGGCTACACCTTC. The chain recombines TRBV20-1 with TRBJ1-2; D perhaps matches TRBD1 (6 bases). Looked up from germline, CDR1 is DFQATT and CDR2 is SNEGSKA (reference sequence). This CDR3 is 13 amino acids long. V was clipped by 5 bases and J by 5 bases, with 15 bases between them.

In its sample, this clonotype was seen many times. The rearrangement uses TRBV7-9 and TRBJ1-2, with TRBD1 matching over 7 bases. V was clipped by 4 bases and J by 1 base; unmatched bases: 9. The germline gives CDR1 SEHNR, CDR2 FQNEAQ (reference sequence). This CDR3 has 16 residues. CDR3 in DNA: TGTGCCAGCAGCTCGTCCCGGGACAGAGATAACTATGGCTACACCTTC. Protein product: CASSSSRDRDNYGYTF.